The 9 T cell receptor beta chains below were found in one sample sequenced in a study of blood T cell repertoires in COVID-19. Measured with immunoSEQ multiplex PCR; TCRdb has only the in-frame clones, and not every one. The table has roughly 380,000 clones, about 91% seen once. Material: peripheral blood. These receptors were obtained from a woman between 40 and 55 years old with COVID-19, enrolled during active disease.

The chain carries TRBV5-1 and TRBJ1-1, with no clear D. Germline-derived CDR1 and CDR2 are SGHRS and YFSETQ. The V and J ends lost 0 bases and 0 bases respectively, with 9 bases between them. The CDR3 has 15 amino acids. The DNA of the CDR3 is TGCGCCAGCAGCTTGGGCGTCCTTATGAACACTGAAGCTTTCTTT. This codes for CASSLGVLMNTEAFF. The whole variable domain, filled in from reference TRBV5-1 and TRBJ1-1, reads KAGVTQTPRYLIKTRGQQVTLSCSPISGHRSVSWYQQTPGQGLQFLFEYFSETQRNKGNFPGRFSGRQFSNSRSEMNVSTLELGDSALYLCASSLGVLMNTEAFFGQGTRLTVV.

This clone occurred once. The CDR3 DNA is TGTGCCAGCAGCCAACGAGGCCCTTCTAACTATGGCTACACCTTC. It encodes CASSQRGPSNYGYTF. This sequence joins TRBV6-5 and TRBJ1-2; D gene ambiguous. The CDR3 runs 15 residues. Germline CDR1 MNHEY, CDR2 SVGAGI. Trimming removed 6 bases at V and 0 bases at J, with 14 bases between.

This sequence joins TRBV7-2 and TRBJ2-7; the D gene is possibly TRBD2 (6 bases). CDR1 is SGHTA and CDR2 is FQGNSA in the germline V gene. This CDR3 spans 14 amino acids. Trimming shortened V by 3 bases and J by 3 bases, and 12 bases separated the two germline ends. The CDR3 spells CASSLTSRHYEQYF. The CDR3 DNA reads TGTGCCAGCAGCTTGACTAGTCGTCACTACGAGCAGTACTTC.

The CDR3 loop reads CASSPGEPHNEQFF. CDR3 in DNA: TGCGCCAGCAGCCCCGGGGAGCCGCACAATGAGCAGTTCTTC. The chain joins TRBV5-1 to TRBJ2-1; tentative D call: TRBD2 (5 bases). Germline V gene lookup returns CDR1 SGHRS and CDR2 YFSETQ. This CDR3 contains 14 residues. V shed 4 bases and J shed 5 bases, with 13 bases lying between them.

The chain is built from TRBV6-2 or TRBV6-3 and TRBJ2-1, with 10 bases identical to TRBD1. This CDR3 has 13 residues. CDR1 is MNHEY and CDR2 is SVGEGT in the germline V gene. The junction had 8 bases not matched to a gene; V was cut back by 7 bases and J by 11 bases. CDR3 region: CASNPTGGVKQFF. The CDR3 bases are TGTGCCAGCAACCCGACAGGGGGCGTAAAGCAGTTCTTC.

The chain links TRBV27 to TRBJ1-1; D might be TRBD1 (6 bases). There are 16 residues in the CDR3. Per germline, CDR1 MNHEY and CDR2 SMNVEV (reference sequence). Trimming took 2 bases from V and 4 from J, leaving 17 bases between them. Written as DNA, the CDR3 is TGTGCCAGCAGTTTAGTTTCGAGGGGGGGGACCACTGAAGCTTTCTTT. Protein product: CASSLVSRGGTTEAFF.

The CDR3 nucleotides read TGTGCCAGCACCCTTGGATTGACAGGGAGTTCACCCCTCCACTTT. Its translation is CASTLGLTGSSPLHF. J is TRBJ1-6 and V is TRBV7-8; 7 bases are shared with TRBD1. J lost 9 bases, V lost 7 bases, and 12 bases had no gene match. The CDR3 runs 15 residues. Looked up from germline, CDR1 is SGHVS and CDR2 is FQNEAQ.

The gene calls are TRBV5-4 and TRBJ1-2, with D hard to call. V was cut by 4 bases and J by 5 bases, with 21 bases left in between. This CDR3 contains 16 residues. Germline CDR1 SGHNT, CDR2 YYREEE (reference sequence). The CDR3 reads CASSPLDVGHRYGYTF. Here the CDR3 DNA reads TGTGCCAGCAGCCCGCTTGATGTTGGGCACCGATATGGCTACACCTTC.

The V gene is TRBV2, the J gene TRBJ2-7, with 12 bases that match TRBD2. From germline, CDR1 is SNHLY and CDR2 FYNNEI. After removal of 7 bases from V and 4 bases from J, the junction contained 5 bases not matched to a gene. CDR3 length: 14 residues. CDR3 DNA sequence: TGTGCCAGCATTTCGACTAGCGGGAGTTACGAGCAGTACTTC. This sequence encodes CASISTSGSYEQYF. The full variable domain, in which reference TRBV2 and TRBJ2-7 provide the parts outside the CDR3, is EPEVTQTPSHQVTQMGQEVILRCVPISNHLYFYWYRQILGQKVEFLVSFYNNEISEKSEIFDDQFSVERPDGSNFTLKIRSTKLEDSAMYFCASISTSGSYEQYFGPGTRLTVT.